Presented here are 26 T cell receptor beta chains from one specimen sequenced in a study of shared clonotypes between healthy human individuals. CD45RO-negative, CCR7-positively selected cells formed the naive CD8 fraction, excluding terminally differentiated effector memory CD45RA+ cells. TCRdb's copy holds only in-frame clones and misses some; the assay was immunoSEQ multiplex PCR. This table holds roughly 2,000,000 clones, about 95% found once. Sequences were obtained from naive CD8+ T cells sorted from blood. These receptor sequences come from a man aged 18-30 years in good health.

The chain carries TRBV5-6 and TRBJ2-7; no definite D call. V was trimmed by 2 bases and J by 2 bases, leaving 11 bases between them. The CDR3 contains 14 residues. Germline assignment: CDR1 SGHDT and CDR2 YYEEEE. CDR3 in DNA: TGTGCCAGCAGCTTCCCTGCATACACCTACGAGCAGTACTTC. It specifies CASSFPAYTYEQYF.

This clone was detected only once. This specimen includes other DNA sequences encoding the same CDR3. V gene TRBV6-5 combines with J gene TRBJ2-3; 10 bases align to TRBD2. CDR1 is MNHEY and CDR2 is SVGAGI in the germline V gene. The CDR3 covers 15 residues. V trimming: 2 bases; J trimming: 2 bases; junction bases outside the gene matches: 1. This CDR3 reads CASSYSGGATDTQYF. The CDR3 nucleotides are TGTGCCAGCAGTTACAGCGGGGGGGCCACAGATACGCAGTATTTT.

V and J are TRBV28 and TRBJ2-1, with 7 bases matching TRBD1. The V gene's germline CDR1 is MDHEN and CDR2 SYDVKM. The V and J ends lost 3 bases and 6 bases, in that order; junction bases with no gene match: 2. This CDR3 comprises 13 residues. The CDR3 loop reads CASSFAGGNEQFF. The CDR3 DNA follows: TGTGCCAGCAGTTTTGCAGGGGGCAATGAGCAGTTCTTC.

The chain carries TRBV30 and TRBJ2-3, with D perhaps TRBD1 (6 bases). Germline lookup yields CDR1 GTSNPN and CDR2 SVGIG (reference sequence). V was shortened by 2 bases and J by 6 bases, with 21 bases between the two germline ends. CDR3 length: 16 amino acids. The CDR3 DNA is TGTGCCTGGAGTTCTCGGACAGTTGGGACAATGGATACGCAGTATTTT. This sequence encodes CAWSSRTVGTMDTQYF. Full variable domain (remainder filled in from reference TRBV30 and TRBJ2-3): SQTIHQWPATLVQPVGSPLSLECTVEGTSNPNLYWYRQAAGRGLQLLFYSVGIGQISSEVPQNLSASRPQDRQFILSSKKLLLSDSGFYLCAWSSRTVGTMDTQYFGPGTRLTVL.

V and J are TRBV4-2 and TRBJ1-5; no clear D. The CDR3 has 14 amino acids. Germline lookup yields CDR1 LGHNA and CDR2 YNFKEQ. V gave up 1 base and J gave up 1 base, with 5 bases separating them. The DNA for the CDR3 is TGTGCCAGCAGCCAAGGGGAGAGCAATCAGCCCCAGCATTTT. As protein: CASSQGESNQPQHF.

The V and J genes are TRBV2 and TRBJ1-5; D is unresolved. V was shortened by 6 bases and J by 0 bases, with 12 bases between the two germline ends. The CDR3 spans 15 residues. The germline V gene encodes CDR1 SNHLY and CDR2 FYNNEI. The CDR3 loop is CASRKSVYSNQPQHF. The CDR3 DNA reads as TGTGCCAGCAGAAAATCAGTATATAGCAATCAGCCCCAGCATTTT. Full variable domain (missing parts from reference TRBV2 and TRBJ1-5): EPEVTQTPSHQVTQMGQEVILRCVPISNHLYFYWYRQILGQKVEFLVSFYNNEISEKSEIFDDQFSVERPDGSNFTLKIRSTKLEDSAMYFCASRKSVYSNQPQHFGDGTRLSIL.

The gene calls are TRBV4-1 and TRBJ2-7; D possibly matches TRBD1 or TRBD2 (6 bases each). Trimming cost V 2 bases and J 4 bases, with 15 bases left between them. Per germline, CDR1 MGHRA and CDR2 YSYEKL. The CDR3 spans 15 residues. CDR3 region: CASSQSAGGWYEQYF. DNA of the CDR3: TGCGCCAGCAGCCAATCGGCCGGGGGCTGGTACGAGCAGTACTTC.

The chain combines TRBV19 with TRBJ1-6, with D uncertain. The CDR3 is made up of 14 amino acids. Germline V gene lookup returns CDR1 LNHDA and CDR2 SQIVND (reference sequence). Trimming pared 3 bases from V and 6 bases from J, leaving 9 bases between. This CDR3 reads CASSIAQTNSPLHF. CDR3 sequence (DNA): TGTGCCAGTAGTATCGCGCAGACTAATTCACCCCTCCACTTT.

Of note for this clone: Other nucleotide sequences from this sample produce the same CDR3. The gene calls are TRBV4-3 and TRBJ2-3; TRBD2 aligns across 7 bases. J gave up 3 bases and V 4 bases, and 7 bases lay outside the gene matches. Germline assignment: CDR1 LGHNA and CDR2 YSLEER. The CDR3 contains 15 residues. The CDR3 loop reads CASSPRDSGTDTQYF. In DNA form, the CDR3 reads TGCGCCAGCAGCCCCCGCGATAGCGGGACAGATACGCAGTATTTT.

About this clone: Mismatch with germline at one junction end may stem from a read error. The chain links TRBV13 to TRBJ2-3; D perhaps matches TRBD2 (5 bases). Germline CDR1 and CDR2: PRHDT and FYEKMQ (reference sequence). There are 12 residues in the CDR3. This chain's CDR3 is CASSLEQTDFSF. The CDR3 nucleotides read TGTGCCAGCAGCTTAGAACAAACGGACTTTTCTTTT.

Concerning this clone itself: Other nucleotide sequences from this sample produce the same CDR3. The V call is TRBV27, the J call TRBJ2-1; D is perhaps TRBD2 (5 bases). Germline-derived CDR1 and CDR2 are MNHEY and SMNVEV (reference sequence). The CDR3 loop spans 14 amino acids. Deletions cut 4 bases from V and 2 bases from J, with 9 bases between. CDR3 region: CASSSTGAYNEQFF. In DNA form, the CDR3 reads TGTGCCAGCAGTTCCACCGGGGCCTACAATGAGCAGTTCTTC.

For this clone: The sample carries other DNA sequences with the same CDR3. The chain uses TRBV9 and TRBJ2-1; no definite D call. This CDR3 has 12 amino acids. Germline V gene lookup returns CDR1 SGDLS and CDR2 YYNGEE. Trimming cost V 0 bases and J 4 bases, with 2 bases left between them. The DNA for the CDR3 is TGTGCCAGCAGCGTAGGTTACAATGAGCAGTTCTTC. It codes for CASSVGYNEQFF.

This chain joins TRBV7-8 and TRBJ2-1; D not certain. The CDR3 is made up of 12 amino acids. Trimming left V 3 bases short and J 6 bases short, with 6 bases between. The germline V gene has CDR1 SGHVS and CDR2 FQNEAQ. Here the CDR3 DNA reads TGTGCCAGCAGCTTTGGGTCCAATGAGCAGTTCTTC. It yields the protein CASSFGSNEQFF.

This clone has just a few counts. The V gene is TRBV5-1, the J gene TRBJ2-3, with 8 bases identical to TRBD1. V lost 4 bases, J lost 4 bases, and 5 bases stayed unmatched. Germline lookup yields CDR1 SGHRS and CDR2 YFSETQ. This CDR3 comprises 14 residues. The CDR3 DNA reads as TGCGCCAGCAGCCCTAGGACAGGGCCAGATACGCAGTATTTT. Translated: CASSPRTGPDTQYF. Using reference TRBV5-1 and TRBJ2-3 for the parts outside the CDR3, the full variable domain is KAGVTQTPRYLIKTRGQQVTLSCSPISGHRSVSWYQQTPGQGLQFLFEYFSETQRNKGNFPGRFSGRQFSNSRSEMNVSTLELGDSALYLCASSPRTGPDTQYFGPGTRLTVL.

V usage is TRBV7-6 and J usage is TRBJ2-7; TRBD2 is a possible D gene (6 bases). V was shortened by 0 bases and J by 5 bases, with 11 bases between the two germline ends. This CDR3 has 14 residues. Germline V gene sequence: CDR1 SGHVS, CDR2 FNYEAQ. CDR3 sequence: CASSLAGTPHEQYF. In DNA form, the CDR3 reads TGTGCCAGCAGCTTAGCCGGGACTCCCCACGAGCAGTACTTC. Full variable domain (remainder filled in from reference TRBV7-6 and TRBJ2-7): GAGVSQSPRYKVTKRGQDVALRCDPISGHVSLYWYRQALGQGPEFLTYFNYEAQQDKSGLPNDRFSAERPEGSISTLTIQRTEQRDSAMYRCASSLAGTPHEQYFGPGTRLTVT.

V gene TRBV30 combines with J gene TRBJ2-7; D remains unclear. The germline CDR1 and CDR2 sequences are GTSNPN and SVGIG (reference sequence). The length of the CDR3 is 12 residues. Trimming shortened V by 0 bases and J by 7 bases, and 10 bases separated the two germline ends. The CDR3 DNA sequence: TGTGCCTGGAGTGTAGTGGGTGATGAGCAGTACTTC. Amino acid sequence: CAWSVVGDEQYF.

CDR3 amino acids: CASSPGTGGPNYGYTF. In DNA, the CDR3 is TGCGCCAGCAGCCCGGGGACAGGGGGCCCAAACTATGGCTACACCTTC. The chain employs TRBV5-1 and TRBJ1-2, with 12 bases aligning to TRBD1. Germline loops: CDR1 SGHRS, CDR2 YFSETQ. V shed 4 bases and J 2 bases; nucleotides not matched to a gene: 6. The CDR3 loop spans 16 amino acids.

Remarks on this clone: In the same sample, other DNA sequences code for this CDR3. This sequence joins TRBV27 and TRBJ1-5; D uncertain. The CDR3 consists of 14 residues. The germline V and J ends were trimmed by 4 bases and 0 bases, with 7 bases remaining between them. Germline V lookup: CDR1 MNHEY, CDR2 SMNVEV (reference sequence). CDR3 sequence (DNA): TGTGCCAGCAGTTCTCGAGATAGCAATCAGCCCCAGCATTTT. As protein: CASSSRDSNQPQHF.

The chain uses TRBV5-1 and TRBJ2-3; the match to TRBD1 covers 8 bases. Germline V CDR1 and CDR2: SGHRS, YFSETQ. There are 16 residues in the CDR3. Trimming removed 4 bases from V and 0 bases from J; junction bases left unmatched: 7. The CDR3 DNA sequence: TGCGCCAGCAGCCCTGACAGGGGCTCTAGCACAGATACGCAGTATTTT. It codes for CASSPDRGSSTDTQYF.

The J gene is TRBJ2-7, the V gene TRBV11-1; D remains ambiguous. The CDR3 extends over 14 amino acids. Germline V lookup: CDR1 SGHAT, CDR2 FQDESV (reference sequence). Trimming took 4 bases from V and 1 from J, leaving 11 bases between them. CDR3 loop: CASSSLDRSYEQYF. Here the CDR3 DNA reads TGTGCCAGCAGCTCCCTGGACCGATCCTACGAGCAGTACTTC.

The J gene is TRBJ2-7, the V gene TRBV2, with TRBD1 identical over 7 bases. This CDR3 region has 15 residues. Germline V CDR1 and CDR2: SNHLY, FYNNEI. The V gene end was trimmed by 5 bases and the J gene end by 0 bases; junction bases not matched to a gene: 7. CDR3 sequence (DNA): TGTGCCAGCAGTAAGGGACAGTCAATCTCCTACGAGCAGTACTTC. Its protein is CASSKGQSISYEQYF.

This chain uses TRBV2 with TRBJ1-5, with 9 bases matching TRBD1. This CDR3 spans 14 amino acids. J gave up 5 bases and V 9 bases, and 8 bases lay outside the gene matches. Germline V lookup: CDR1 SNHLY, CDR2 FYNNEI. The CDR3 spells CASKQGALDQPQHF. The CDR3, as DNA: TGTGCCAGTAAACAGGGGGCTCTCGATCAGCCCCAGCATTTT.

V usage is TRBV6-6 and J usage is TRBJ2-7; D is tentatively TRBD1 or TRBD2 (5 bases each). CDR1 is MNHNY, CDR2 SVGAGI, per germline (reference sequence). Trimming shortened V by 5 bases and J by 6 bases, and 23 bases separated the two germline ends. The CDR3 length is 16 residues. CDR3 DNA: TGTGCCAGCAGTCCCCACGGGGCGCCCTACACGGGCGAGCAGTACTTC. It yields the protein CASSPHGAPYTGEQYF.

Comments on this clone: Other nucleotide sequences from this sample produce the same CDR3. J is TRBJ2-5 and V is TRBV28; D is unresolved. Trimming left V 3 bases short and J 4 bases short, with 3 bases between. CDR3 size: 11 residues. Germline CDR1 and CDR2: MDHEN and SYDVKM. DNA for the CDR3: TGTGCCAGCAGTTTCCGAGAGACCCAGTACTTC. This gives the protein CASSFRETQYF.

The chain combines TRBV5-1 with TRBJ2-5, with D unresolved. The V end lost 4 bases, the J end lost 2 bases, and 9 bases lay between the germline ends. The germline V gene has CDR1 SGHRS and CDR2 YFSETQ. The CDR3 extends over 13 amino acids. This chain's CDR3 is CASSPGPQETQYF. The CDR3 DNA sequence: TGCGCCAGCAGCCCGGGCCCTCAAGAGACCCAGTACTTC.

The sample holds one count of this clone. V is TRBV6-5 and J is TRBJ1-1; no definite D call. There are 16 residues in the CDR3. Trimming took off 0 bases at V and 1 base at J, with 12 bases between the two ends. The germline V gene encodes CDR1 MNHEY and CDR2 SVGAGI. CDR3 coding DNA: TGTGCCAGCAGTTACTCTTATAGGTACAGGAACACTGAAGCTTTCTTT. It translates to CASSYSYRYRNTEAFF.